This is a list of T cell receptor beta chains from one sample in a study of blood T cell repertoires in COVID-19. Here immunoSEQ multiplex PCR was the method, and the copy in TCRdb shows in-frame clones only, minus some. The sample records tens of thousands of clones, over 80% being singletons. Sequencing was performed on peripheral blood. Source of these receptors: a man aged 25-40 years with COVID-19, enrolled during active disease. CDR3s include the opening cysteine and the closing phenylalanine or tryptophan. The D gene is left open where the match is weak. The size entry is marked missing in some rows and otherwise reads once, few, many or a size class.

D	V	J	size	DNA	CDR3
TRBD1	TRBV9	TRBJ2-7	-	TGTGCCAGCAGCGGCGGGCGAGGTAGGTTAGGGGGCCTGGACGAGCAGTACTTC	CASSGGRGRLGGLDEQYF
TRBD1	TRBV14	TRBJ2-5	-	TGTGCCAGCAGCCCGTGGACAGGGGAACAAGAGACCCAGTACTTC	CASSPWTGEQETQYF
-	TRBV21-1	TRBJ2-7	-	TGTGCCAGCAGCTATTTAGGCAGGGGCTACGAGCAGTACTTC	CASSYLGRGYEQYF
-	TRBV25-1	TRBJ2-1	-	TGTGCCAGCAGTGCAGACAGGATCCAAAATGAGCAGTTCTTC	CASSADRIQNEQFF
-	TRBV29-1	TRBJ1-1	-	TGCAGCGTTGGCAAAGTGCGGAACACTGAAGCTTTCTTT	CSVGKVRNTEAFF
-	TRBV5-4	TRBJ1-2	-	TGTGCCAGCAGCTTGTTAAAGGGGCAAGGCTACACCTTC	CASSLLKGQGYTF
-	TRBV10-3	TRBJ2-5	-	TGTGCCATCAGTGAGGCCCCGGGAGGGGGCGAGACCCAGTACTTC	CAISEAPGGGETQYF
-	TRBV27	TRBJ2-6	-	TGTGCCAGCAGACTCGTCTCCTCTGGGGCCAACGTCCTGACTTTC	CASRLVSSGANVLTF
-	TRBV21-1	TRBJ1-4	-	TGTGCCGGGGCGGACCGGCTGTTTTTT	CAGADRLFF
-	TRBV7-9	TRBJ1-3	few	TGTGCCAGCAGCCACAGCCTCCCCTCTGGAAACACCATATATTTT	CASSHSLPSGNTIYF
-	TRBV5-6	TRBJ1-1	-	TGTGCCAGCAGCACGGACACGAACACTGAAGCTTTCTTT	CASSTDTNTEAFF
TRBD1	TRBV3-1/TRBV3-2	TRBJ1-3	once	TGTGCCAGCAGCCGAGCCGGGACAGGGCTTGGAAACACCATATATTTT	CASSRAGTGLGNTIYF
-	TRBV10-3	TRBJ2-7	once	TGTGCCATCAGGGGGCAGGGTTCGTACGAGCAGTACTTC	CAIRGQGSYEQYF
TRBD1	TRBV2	TRBJ1-5	few	TGTGCCAGCAGACAGGGGGCGGTAAATCAGCCCCAGCATTTT	CASRQGAVNQPQHF
-	TRBV18	TRBJ2-1	-	TGTGCCAGCTCACCCACCGGACTACAGCGCGAGCAGTTCTTC	CASSPTGLQREQFF
TRBD2	TRBV28	TRBJ2-2	-	TGTGCCAGCAGTAATCAGCGGGAGAGGTTTTTT	CASSNQRERFF
TRBD1	TRBV5-8	TRBJ2-7	-	TGTGCCAGCAGCCCGGGTTACGGACAGGGAAATTACGAGCAGTACTTC	CASSPGYGQGNYEQYF
TRBD2	TRBV28	TRBJ2-1	-	TGTGCCAGCAGTTTCGACGGGGGGGAGGGCCTTATGGAGAATGAGCAGTTCTTC	CASSFDGGEGLMENEQFF
-	TRBV10-3	TRBJ2-7	many	TGTGCCATCAGCGGGACAACCTACGAGCAGTACTTC	CAISGTTYEQYF
-	TRBV13	TRBJ1-3	-	TGTGCCAGCAGCTTAGATCTAGGGAGTTCAGGAAACACCATATATTTT	CASSLDLGSSGNTIYF
-	TRBV4-3	TRBJ2-2	-	TGCGCCAGCAGCCAAGTCGCAGGGGCCAACACCGGGGAGCTGTTTTTT	CASSQVAGANTGELFF
-	TRBV12-3/TRBV12-4	TRBJ1-1	once	TGTGCCAGCAGTTCCAGGGGAGACACTGAAGCTTTCTTT	CASSSRGDTEAFF